This T cell receptor beta chain was captured by sequencing in a study of blood T cells in healthy people across ages. Study-wide background: T cells yielded about one barcoded beta molecule per two cells through template switching. Study results and caveats: Any conclusive comparison of naive versus antigen-experienced cells was prevented by using unsorted PBMCs. Estimates of diversity drawn from one million T cells were considered underestimates.

The amount of total RNA extracted per sample was at least 5 micrograms. About this clonotype itself: Its antigen is currently unknown.

A second PCR, run for about 7 to 11 cycles, used a sample-barcoded 5' primer plus a J-beta primer mix. TCRdb re-called the 5' RACE reads with MiXCR, one entry per CDR3 protein. The data show hundreds of thousands of distinct CDR3 sequences, roughly 50% seen once. The CDR3 contains 13 residues. V shed 5 bases and J shed 5 bases, with 12 bases lying between them. The sample taken for sequencing was blood. The V call is TRBV12-3 or TRBV12-4, the J call TRBJ2-5, with no clear D. This clonotype was obtained from a woman aged 60-75 years in good health. The CDR3 DNA reads TGTGCCAGCAGTCAACAACAATTGGAGACCCAGTACTTC. Protein product: CASSQQQLETQYF.